This T cell receptor beta chain was identified during a study of beta chain features in type 1 diabetes. Study outcomes and limitations: A moderate, significant TCRB CDR3 shortening appeared in type 1 diabetes across four CD4+ subsets.

Worth noting for this clone: Its antigen remains unidentified.

Expressed TCRB transcripts were sequenced because the isolated RNA had all been reverse transcribed beforehand. Some clones are missing from TCRdb's copy, which holds only in-frame ones; the method was immunoSEQ multiplex PCR. The top ten hold 0.015% of the sample, which has 300,000 to 350,000 clones, about 13% seen once. Material for sequencing was naive CD4+ T cells from blood. This TCR came from a woman in her late teens or twenties with type 1 diabetes.

The CDR3 DNA reads as TGCGCCAGCAGCTCAGACCCCGACTGGAATTCGGAGACCCAGTACTTC. Residues: CASSSDPDWNSETQYF. The chain carries TRBV5-1 and TRBJ2-5, with D unclear. V gave up 3 bases and J gave up 5 bases, with 20 bases separating them. The CDR3 has 16 amino acids. Germline CDR1 reads SGHRS; CDR2 reads YFSETQ.